This T cell receptor beta chain comes out of a study of T cell changes during pregnancy in multiple sclerosis. V shed 1 base, J shed 3 bases, and the junction held 10 bases outside the gene matches. This CDR3 has 16 amino acids. Germline values: CDR1 GTSNPN, CDR2 SVGIG (reference sequence). Libraries were prepared by immunoSEQ multiplex PCR; TCRdb keeps only in-frame clonotypes and omits some of them. The sample carries roughly 110,000 clones, about 90% recorded once. The chain is built from TRBV30 and TRBJ2-7; 9 bases agree with TRBD1. Here the sequenced sample was peripheral blood, taken before pregnancy. The receptor comes from a female donor with multiple sclerosis, enrolled in a pregnancy study. As DNA, the CDR3 is TGTGCCTGGAGTGAAGGGACAGGGCAATACCTCTACGAGCAGTACTTC. It codes for CAWSEGTGQYLYEQYF.